Each of the 4 T cell receptor beta chains below was sequenced from the same sample in a study of Ad26.COV2.S vaccination and SARS-CoV-2 variants (dated by TCRdb to about 2021). Explained via the paper, the treatment or condition label denotes: around 19 received Ad26.COV2.S at low or high dose, single or two shots; roughly five received placebo; per-sample allocation not given. For vaccine and placebo recipients, the sequenced repertoires came from samples collected on day 63 after the first injection. The library was built by means of the immunoSEQ multiplex PCR assay. TCRdb carries this immuneACCESS record with in-frame sequences only. Its versions omit some clonotypes, under half of them owing to an unresolved V gene in the studies checked, with the rest unexplained. For this sample the table gives 380,000 or so clones, of which less than 90% were detected only once. The ten top clones hold roughly 6% of the sample.

Sample: peripheral blood, taken in a trial of Ad26.COV2.S vaccine versus placebo. These receptors were obtained from a person between 18 and 59 years old who received the Ad26.COV2.S COVID-19 vaccine or a placebo.

The chain combines TRBV5-1 with TRBJ2-7, with 7 bases identical to TRBD1. V lost 2 bases to trimming and J lost 0 bases; unmatched junction nucleotides: 2. The CDR3 length is 14 residues. Germline assignment: CDR1 SGHRS and CDR2 YFSETQ. The DNA for the CDR3 is TGCGCCAGCAGCTTAGGGACAGTCTCCTACGAGCAGTACTTC. The encoded protein is CASSLGTVSYEQYF.

The V call is TRBV19, the J call TRBJ1-1, with D possibly TRBD1 on 5 matching bases. The length of the CDR3 is 16 residues. The germline V gene has CDR1 LNHDA and CDR2 SQIVND (reference sequence). V was clipped by 8 bases and J by 0 bases, with 19 bases between them. In DNA form, the CDR3 reads TGTGCCAGTGCAATATCCGTAAGGGGCATGAACACTGAAGCTTTCTTT. Amino acids: CASAISVRGMNTEAFF.

The chain is built from TRBV3-1 (or the pseudogene TRBV3-2) and TRBJ1-1; D gene uncertain. Per the germline V gene, CDR1 is LGHDT and CDR2 is YNNKEL (reference sequence). The germline V and J ends were trimmed by 1 base and 1 base, with 7 bases remaining between them. CDR3 length: 14 residues. CDR3 sequence (DNA): TGTGCCAGCAGCCAAGTCTACGGGAACACTGAAGCTTTCTTT. It encodes CASSQVYGNTEAFF.

The chain joins TRBV11-2 to TRBJ1-4; D gene ambiguous. CDR1 SGHAT and CDR2 FQNNGV come from the germline V gene. Trimming took off 1 base at V and 3 bases at J, with 15 bases between the two ends. The CDR3 is 17 residues long. DNA for the CDR3: TGTGCCAGCAGCTTAGGTTTTTTTGAGTCCTCTAATGAAAAACTGTTTTTT. Its translation is CASSLGFFESSNEKLFF.